The T cell receptor beta chain under discussion was sequenced for a study of blood T cells in healthy people across ages. The use of a sample-barcoded 5' primer and a J-beta primer mix characterized a second PCR of 7 to 11 cycles. TCRdb passed the 5' RACE reads through MiXCR, listing each CDR3 protein once. The repertoire holds 800,000 to 900,000 distinct CDR3 sequences, with around 68% as singletons. This CDR3 has 16 amino acids. Germline V gene data show CDR1 as LGHNA and CDR2 as YSLEER. Trimming shortened V by 6 bases and J by 3 bases, and 20 bases separated the two germline ends. This receptor was taken from a man aged 25-40 years in good health. Sequenced: blood. The chain joins TRBV4-3 to TRBJ1-2, with a weak D call TRBD1 (6 bases). Here the CDR3 reads CASSVSGAEFYYGYTF. CDR3 DNA sequence: TGCGCCAGCAGTGTGTCAGGGGCGGAGTTCTACTATGGCTACACCTTC.